The next 7 T cell receptor beta chains were all read from a single sample in a study of cytomegalovirus exposure and HLA in healthy donors. Generated by immunoSEQ multiplex PCR, the TCRdb table keeps only in-frame clones and is missing some. The sample yields 250,000 to 300,000 clones, 65% to 90% seen once. The sequenced sample was PBMCs. The receptors shown here come from a woman in her late teens or twenties in good health and CMV-seronegative.

DNA of the CDR3: TGTGCCAGCAGCCTAGGTGGGGGCGAAAGCGACTATGGCTACACCTTC. Translation gives CASSLGGGESDYGYTF. The V and J genes are TRBV9 and TRBJ1-2, with a possible D match to TRBD1 (6 bases). CDR3 length: 16 amino acids. Germline V gene data show CDR1 as SGDLS and CDR2 as YYNGEE. With 4 bases removed from V and 3 bases from J, the gap between germline ends came to 19 bases.

This chain links TRBV29-1 with TRBJ1-2; TRBD1 agrees at 7 bases. Germline V gene lookup returns CDR1 SQVTM and CDR2 ANQGSEA. The J segment lost 4 bases and the V segment lost 8 bases, leaving 10 bases of the junction unmatched. The CDR3 has 13 amino acids. CDR3 amino acids: CSSREGAGYGYTF. CDR3 nucleotides: TGCAGCTCCCGAGAGGGGGCGGGCTATGGCTACACCTTC.

This clone showed up just once. The chain carries TRBV11-3 and TRBJ1-1; 7 bases fit TRBD1. The CDR3 runs to 15 residues. Looked up from germline, CDR1 is SGHNT and CDR2 is YENEEA. With 2 bases clipped from V and 6 bases from J, the junction kept 9 bases outside the gene matches. CDR3 coding DNA: TGTGCCAGCAGCTTACGGGAAGGGGGCAGGCCTGAAGCTTTCTTT. Encoded protein: CASSLREGGRPEAFF.

The table lists this clone with a count of one. The rearrangement uses TRBV7-6 and TRBJ1-1; TRBD1 might be the D (6 bases). V lost 4 bases and J lost 8, with 20 bases in between. The CDR3 contains 15 residues. CDR1 and CDR2 from the germline V gene are SGHVS and FNYEAQ. The DNA for the CDR3 is TGTGCCAGCAGCTCCGCCCAAGGCGCTCAGGGGGAAGCTTTCTTT. This encodes CASSSAQGAQGEAFF.

This rearrangement joins TRBV11-3 to TRBJ1-4; D perhaps matches TRBD1 (5 bases). The germline gives CDR1 SGHNT, CDR2 YENEEA. V gave up 2 bases and J gave up 8 bases, with 18 bases separating them. The CDR3 loop spans 16 amino acids. The CDR3 here is CASSLRGGLYREKLFF. For the CDR3, the DNA is TGTGCCAGCAGCTTACGGGGGGGACTATACCGAGAAAAACTGTTTTTT.

V gene TRBV4-1 combines with J gene TRBJ1-5, with 9 bases matching TRBD1. The germline gives CDR1 MGHRA, CDR2 YSYEKL. There are 16 residues in the CDR3. With V trimmed by 4 bases and J by 2 bases, 6 bases remained unmatched. As DNA, the CDR3 is TGCGCCAGCAGCCTGGACAGGGGCGGGGGCAATCAGCCCCAGCATTTT. This gives the protein CASSLDRGGGNQPQHF.

The chain recombines TRBV28 with TRBJ1-5, with TRBD1 matching over 9 bases. The CDR3 is made up of 14 amino acids. V gave up 8 bases and J gave up 7 bases; unmatched junction bases: 9. The V gene's germline CDR1 is MDHEN and CDR2 SYDVKM. The DNA for the CDR3 is TGTGCCAGCTCGGACAGGGGAGAGTGGCAGCCCCAGCATTTT. It specifies CASSDRGEWQPQHF.